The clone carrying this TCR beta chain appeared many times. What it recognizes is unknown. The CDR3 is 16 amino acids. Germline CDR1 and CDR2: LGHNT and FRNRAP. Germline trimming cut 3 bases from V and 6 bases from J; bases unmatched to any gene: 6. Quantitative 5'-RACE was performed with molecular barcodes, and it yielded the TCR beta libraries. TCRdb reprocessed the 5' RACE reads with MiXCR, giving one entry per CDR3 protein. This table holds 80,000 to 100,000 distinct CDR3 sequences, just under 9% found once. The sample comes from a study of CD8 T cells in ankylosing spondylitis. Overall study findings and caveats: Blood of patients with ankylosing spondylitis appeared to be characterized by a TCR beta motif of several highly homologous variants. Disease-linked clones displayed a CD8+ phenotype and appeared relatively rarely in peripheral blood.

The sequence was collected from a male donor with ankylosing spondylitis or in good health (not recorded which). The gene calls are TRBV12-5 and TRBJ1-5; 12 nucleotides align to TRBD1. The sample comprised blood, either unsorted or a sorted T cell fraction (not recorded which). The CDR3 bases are TGTGCTAGTGGTTTCCCGGGACAGGGGGCCCTTCAGCCCCAGCATTTT. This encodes CASGFPGQGALQPQHF. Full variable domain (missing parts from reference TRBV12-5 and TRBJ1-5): DARVTQTPRHKVTEMGQEVTMRCQPILGHNTVFWYRQTMMQGLELLAYFRNRAPLDDSGMPKDRFSAEMPDATLATLKIQPSEPRDSAVYFCASGFPGQGALQPQHFGDGTRLSIL.